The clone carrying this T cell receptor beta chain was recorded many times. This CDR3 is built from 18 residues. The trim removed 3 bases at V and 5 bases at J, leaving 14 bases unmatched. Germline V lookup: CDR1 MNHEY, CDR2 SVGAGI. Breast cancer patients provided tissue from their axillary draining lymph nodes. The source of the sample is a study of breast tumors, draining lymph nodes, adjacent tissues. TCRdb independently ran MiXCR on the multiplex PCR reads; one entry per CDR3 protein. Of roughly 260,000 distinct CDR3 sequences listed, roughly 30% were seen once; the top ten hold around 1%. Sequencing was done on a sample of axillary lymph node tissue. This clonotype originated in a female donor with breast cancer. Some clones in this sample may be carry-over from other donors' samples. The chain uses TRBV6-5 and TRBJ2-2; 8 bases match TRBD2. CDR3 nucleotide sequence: TGTGCCAGCAGTTATCTCGGGACTAGAAACGTGGTGACCGGGGAGCTGTTTTTT. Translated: CASSYLGTRNVVTGELFF.